This passage covers 7 T cell receptor beta chains from one sample sequenced in a study of blood T cell repertoires in COVID-19. Assay: immunoSEQ multiplex PCR; the TCRdb copy retains only in-frame clones and omits some. The sample lists roughly 26,000 clones; around 66% were seen once. The sequenced sample was peripheral blood. The receptors originated from a man aged 55 to 70 with active or convalescent COVID-19.

The rearrangement uses TRBV6-5 and TRBJ1-2; 7 bases are a match to TRBD1. The length of the CDR3 is 14 residues. The germline V gene has CDR1 MNHEY and CDR2 SVGAGI. V lost 7 bases to trimming and J lost 3 bases; unmatched junction nucleotides: 8. The DNA of the CDR3 is TGTGCCAGCAAAGACAGGGTGTGGGACTATGGCTACACCTTC. Encoded protein: CASKDRVWDYGYTF.

This chain connects TRBV3-1 (or the pseudogene TRBV3-2) to TRBJ1-1; weak D call: TRBD1 (5 bases). Germline loops: CDR1 LGHDT, CDR2 YNNKEL (reference sequence). The CDR3 has 17 residues. V dropped 2 bases and J dropped 0 bases, with 16 bases sitting between them. CDR3 coding DNA: TGTGCCAGCAGCCAATGGATTCGGTCAGGGATGAACACTGAAGCTTTCTTT. Amino acid sequence: CASSQWIRSGMNTEAFF.

CDR3: CASSRISGLRETQYF. The CDR3 DNA reads as TGTGCCAGTAGTAGGATTAGCGGCCTTAGAGAGACCCAGTACTTC. This chain links TRBV19 with TRBJ2-5; tentatively, D is TRBD2 (6 bases). Germline V CDR1 and CDR2: LNHDA, SQIVND (reference sequence). This CDR3 region has 15 residues. Trimming stripped 4 bases from V and 4 bases from J, with 16 bases between.

This chain links TRBV5-1 with TRBJ2-7, with TRBD2 identical over 7 bases. The CDR3 consists of 20 residues. Germline CDR1 SGHRS, CDR2 YFSETQ. V shed 4 bases and J 5 bases; nucleotides not matched to a gene: 27. This CDR3 reads CASSPGHLLVRRAGEHEQYF. In DNA form, the CDR3 reads TGCGCCAGCAGCCCTGGACACCTCCTGGTCCGACGGGCGGGGGAGCACGAGCAGTACTTC.

This sequence joins TRBV3-1 (or the pseudogene TRBV3-2) and TRBJ2-7; 7 bases are shared with TRBD1. Germline V lookup: CDR1 LGHDT, CDR2 YNNKEL (reference sequence). This CDR3 comprises 14 residues. V was pared by 4 bases and J by 6 bases, with 9 bases of the junction left unmatched. CDR3 in DNA: TGTGCCAGCAGCCCTCAGACAGGGCCCGGCGAGCAGTACTTC. Residues: CASSPQTGPGEQYF.

V gene TRBV3-1 (or the pseudogene TRBV3-2) combines with J gene TRBJ1-4; 8 positions match TRBD1. Germline lookup yields CDR1 LGHDT and CDR2 YNNKEL (reference sequence). CDR3 length: 17 residues. V lost 5 bases and J lost 7; bases outside the gene matches: 15. CDR3 amino acids: CASSEGGYRTGREKLFF. The CDR3 coding sequence is TGTGCCAGCAGCGAAGGAGGGTATAGGACAGGGCGTGAAAAACTGTTTTTT.

In this sample, this clone turned up a few times. The chain joins TRBV7-8 to TRBJ2-6, with D hard to call. The CDR3 runs to 15 residues. The germline CDR1 and CDR2 sequences are SGHVS and FQNEAQ. The V and J ends lost 1 base and 0 bases respectively, with 4 bases between them. The CDR3 spells CASSLGGSGANVLTF. Written as DNA, the CDR3 is TGTGCCAGCAGCTTAGGCGGCTCTGGGGCCAACGTCCTGACTTTC.